This entry concerns a single T cell receptor beta chain. Antigen unknown. This sample is drawn from a study of Graves' ophthalmopathy and Graves' hyperthyroidism. The PBMCs were taken from approximately 11 ml of fresh peripheral blood. The sequenced template was RNA, covering the TCR beta CDR3 region. Investigators did first-round RT-PCR with HTBI primers, then second-round multiplex PCR. In TCRdb, the multiplex PCR reads were re-called with MiXCR into one record per CDR3 protein. The sample has 150,000 to 200,000 distinct CDR3 sequences, approximately 40% seen once. Study observations and caveats: Most thyroid-expanded clonotypes exceeding 0.001 frequency were also found in blood.

The CDR3 has 16 amino acids. Trimming cost V 3 bases and J 3 bases; bases outside gene matches: 10. CDR1 SGHAT and CDR2 FQNNGV come from the germline V gene. The genes are TRBV11-2 and TRBJ2-7, with 8 bases matching TRBD1. The receptor was isolated from a man aged 30 to 39 with Graves' ophthalmopathy. Material for sequencing was peripheral blood. The CDR3 nucleotides read TGTGCCAGCAGCTTCCGACCGGGACAGGCGCTCTACGAGCAGTACTTC. This sequence encodes CASSFRPGQALYEQYF.